This T cell receptor (beta chain) was retrieved from a study of cytomegalovirus exposure and HLA in healthy donors. Germline-derived CDR1 and CDR2 are LNHNV and YYDKDF (reference sequence). V was pared by 3 bases and J by 6 bases, with 10 bases of the junction left unmatched. The CDR3 covers 16 residues. The table came from immunoSEQ multiplex PCR; TCRdb's copy has only in-frame clones and leaves some out. Here the sample spans 65,000 to 75,000 clones, 90% to 95% being singletons. The sequence was obtained from a woman in her late teens or twenties in good health and CMV-seropositive. What was sequenced was PBMCs. V usage is TRBV15 and J usage is TRBJ2-7; TRBD2 aligns across 11 bases. CDR3 sequence: CATSRPTSGTPSEQYF. The CDR3 DNA reads TGTGCCACCAGCAGGCCGACTAGCGGGACCCCGTCCGAGCAGTACTTC.